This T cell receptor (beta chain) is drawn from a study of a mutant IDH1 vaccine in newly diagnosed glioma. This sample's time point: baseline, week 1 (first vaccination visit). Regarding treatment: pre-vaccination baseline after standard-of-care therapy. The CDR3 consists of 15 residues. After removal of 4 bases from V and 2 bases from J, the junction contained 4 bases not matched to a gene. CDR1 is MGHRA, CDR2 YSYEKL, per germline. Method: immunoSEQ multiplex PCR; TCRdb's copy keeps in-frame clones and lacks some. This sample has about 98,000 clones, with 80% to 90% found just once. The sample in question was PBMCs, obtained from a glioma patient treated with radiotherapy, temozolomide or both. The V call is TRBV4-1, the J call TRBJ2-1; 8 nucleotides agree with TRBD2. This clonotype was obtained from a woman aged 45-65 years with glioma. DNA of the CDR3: TGCGCCAGCAGCCGAGCGGGAGAGGCCTACAATGAGCAGTTCTTC. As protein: CASSRAGEAYNEQFF.